The present T cell receptor (beta chain) was sequenced within a study of T-cell memory formation after mild COVID-19. A note on this clonotype: What it binds is unknown.

After 5'RACE with constant-segment primers, TCR alpha and TCR beta cDNA libraries carrying sample barcodes and UMIs were obtained. TCRdb used MiXCR to reprocess the 5' RACE reads, holding one entry per CDR3 protein. The sample comprises approximately 350,000 distinct CDR3 sequences, around 13% of which are singletons, and about a fifth rests with the top ten. General study findings and limits: That cross-reactive memory joined was suggested by some responding clones appearing in pre-infection memory.

The trim removed 2 bases at V and 4 bases at J, leaving 7 bases unmatched. CDR1 and CDR2 (germline): SGHDT, YYEEEE. The CDR3 has 15 amino acids. Sequenced: PBMCs or a T cell subset sorted from them (not recorded which). The rearrangement uses TRBV5-6 and TRBJ2-5; 8 nucleotides agree with TRBD2. This TCR was recovered from a man younger than 30 who had mild COVID-19 (a few samples of this study predate the infection). Cell type and time point are not known. The CDR3 loop reads CASSFAGRAGETQYF. CDR3 coding DNA: TGTGCCAGCAGCTTCGCCGGGAGGGCGGGAGAGACCCAGTACTTC.